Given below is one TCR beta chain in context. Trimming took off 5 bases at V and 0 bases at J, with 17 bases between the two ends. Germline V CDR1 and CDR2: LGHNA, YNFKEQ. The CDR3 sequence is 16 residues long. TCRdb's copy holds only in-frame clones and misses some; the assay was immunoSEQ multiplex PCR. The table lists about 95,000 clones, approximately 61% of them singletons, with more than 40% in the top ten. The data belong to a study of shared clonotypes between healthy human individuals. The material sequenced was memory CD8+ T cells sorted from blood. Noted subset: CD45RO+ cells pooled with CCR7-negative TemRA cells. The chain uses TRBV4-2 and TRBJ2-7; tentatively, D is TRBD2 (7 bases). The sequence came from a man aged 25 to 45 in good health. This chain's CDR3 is CASSGGGSTSSYEQYF. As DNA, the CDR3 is TGTGCCAGCAGCGGGGGGGGCTCTACTAGCTCCTACGAGCAGTACTTC.